A single T cell receptor (beta chain) is shown here with its context. Its antigen is not identified. The data were produced by immunoSEQ multiplex PCR, yet TCRdb's version contains in-frame clones alone and is incomplete. This sample has about 2.4 million clones, with roughly 93% found just once. This sample was included in a study of shared clonotypes between healthy human individuals. Study outcomes and limitations: With few donors, the genetic and exposure-history diversity represented was limited.

CDR1 and CDR2 from the germline V gene are MNHEY and SMNVEV (reference sequence). This CDR3 has 13 amino acids. J gave up 6 bases and V 6 bases, and 7 bases lay outside the gene matches. This TCR derives from a man aged 18 to 29 in good health. Some clones in this sample may be carry-over from other donors' samples. The sequencing sample was made of naive CD4+ T cells from PBMCs. As to subset: CD45RA+ positively selected. This rearrangement joins TRBV27 to TRBJ1-1; 7 bases agree with TRBD1. The CDR3 nucleotides are TGTGCCAGCAGGCAAACAGGGGTGGCTGAAGCTTTCTTT. Translation gives CASRQTGVAEAFF.